The 22 T cell receptor beta chains below all came from one sample that was sequenced in a study of radiotherapy plus CTLA-4 blockade in lung cancer. Produced via immunoSEQ multiplex PCR; TCRdb's table is partial and in-frame only. The data contain around 24,000 clones, roughly 73% of them singletons. The sample here was peripheral blood, taken from a patient treated with radiotherapy plus ipilimumab. The origin of the receptors is a human donor with non-small cell lung cancer who had stable disease on radiotherapy plus ipilimumab.

The rearrangement joins TRBV7-6 to TRBJ2-7, with D perhaps matching TRBD1 (5 bases). The CDR3 is 15 residues long. Trimming took off 1 base at V and 0 bases at J, with 10 bases between the two ends. CDR1 SGHVS and CDR2 FNYEAQ come from the germline V gene. CDR3 sequence reads: CASSLGPDSSYEQYF. DNA for the CDR3: TGTGCCAGCAGCTTAGGGCCTGACAGCTCCTACGAGCAGTACTTC.

This sequence joins TRBV6-6 and TRBJ1-1; D remains unclear. V shed 4 bases and J shed 7 bases, with 13 bases lying between them. Germline V gene sequence: CDR1 MNHNY, CDR2 SVGAGI (reference sequence). The CDR3 has 13 amino acids. CDR3: CASSFRLGYEAFF. The CDR3 bases are TGTGCCAGCAGTTTTCGGCTCGGATATGAAGCTTTCTTT.

This clone was seen only a few times. V gene TRBV7-9 combines with J gene TRBJ1-3; D is ambiguous. Germline CDR1 and CDR2: SEHNR and FQNEAQ (reference sequence). This CDR3 is 15 amino acids long. V lost 1 base and J 2 bases, leaving 9 bases between the germline ends. CDR3 sequence: CASSLVGKPGNTIYF. The CDR3 DNA reads TGTGCCAGCAGCTTAGTCGGGAAACCTGGAAACACCATATATTTT.

CDR3 region: CASSVGLAGGSSYNEQFF. CDR3 sequence (DNA): TGTGCCAGCAGCGTCGGACTAGCGGGAGGGAGCTCCTACAATGAGCAGTTCTTC. V usage is TRBV7-8 and J usage is TRBJ2-1; 15 nucleotides line up with TRBD2. The V gene end was trimmed by 5 bases and the J gene end by 0 bases; junction bases not matched to a gene: 5. The CDR3 is made up of 18 amino acids. Germline V gene lookup returns CDR1 SGHVS and CDR2 FQNEAQ.

The rearrangement joins TRBV7-8 to TRBJ1-3; the D is unclear. This CDR3 is built from 14 residues. Looked up from germline, CDR1 is SGHVS and CDR2 is FQNEAQ. V was cut by 5 bases and J by 3 bases, with 11 bases left in between. This CDR3 is CASSPQRGGNTIYF. CDR3 sequence (DNA): TGTGCCAGCAGCCCTCAGCGTGGTGGAAACACCATATATTTT.

The chain recombines TRBV4-1 with TRBJ2-7; tentatively, D is TRBD2 (5 bases). V dropped 1 base and J dropped 7 bases, with 11 bases sitting between them. This CDR3 contains 13 residues. Germline lookup yields CDR1 MGHRA and CDR2 YSYEKL. This CDR3 is CASSQVGEPEQYF. DNA for the CDR3: TGCGCCAGCAGCCAAGTCGGGGAGCCGGAGCAGTACTTC.

This sequence joins TRBV10-3 and TRBJ1-1; no clear D gene. The V and J ends lost 6 bases and 1 base respectively, with 12 bases between them. This CDR3 spans 14 amino acids. The germline V gene has CDR1 ENHRY and CDR2 SYGVKD. The CDR3, as DNA: TGTGCCATCAGGACCGGTGGTCAGAACACTGAAGCTTTCTTT. Residues: CAIRTGGQNTEAFF.

Here the CDR3 reads CASSESGTGGLNEQFF. The CDR3 bases are TGCGCCAGCAGTGAGTCGGGGACAGGGGGCCTAAATGAGCAGTTCTTC. V is TRBV10-1 and J is TRBJ2-1, with 12 bases fitting TRBD1. The CDR3 totals 16 residues. Germline V gives CDR1 WNHNN, CDR2 SYGVQD (reference sequence). V lost 0 bases to trimming and J lost 7 bases; unmatched junction nucleotides: 4.

This clone occurred once. The chain carries TRBV19 and TRBJ2-1; 12 nucleotides agree with TRBD2. V lost 6 bases, J lost 9 bases, and 12 bases stayed unmatched. The CDR3 is 16 amino acids. CDR1 is LNHDA and CDR2 is SQIVND in the germline V gene (reference sequence). Written as DNA, the CDR3 is TGTGCCAGTAGCAGCCAGACTAGCGGGAGTGTGGCTGAGCAGTTCTTC. Its translation: CASSSQTSGSVAEQFF.

This clone was found a few times. V usage is TRBV6-5 and J usage is TRBJ2-3, with D possibly being TRBD1 (5 bases). Germline loops: CDR1 MNHEY, CDR2 SVGAGI. The V and J ends lost 4 bases and 1 base respectively, with 9 bases between them. The CDR3 is made up of 14 amino acids. The CDR3 sequence: CASSFMGRTDTQYF. The CDR3 nucleotides read TGTGCCAGCAGTTTTATGGGGCGCACAGATACGCAGTATTTT.

This sequence joins TRBV19 and TRBJ1-5; 7 bases line up with TRBD1. CDR3 length equals 14 residues. Germline CDR1 is LNHDA and CDR2 is SQIVND (reference sequence). J gave up 3 bases and V 5 bases, and 4 bases lay outside the gene matches. CDR3 in DNA: TGTGCCAGTAGTGTCGGGACAGCCAATCAGCCCCAGCATTTT. Translation: CASSVGTANQPQHF.

This clone came up a few times. This chain uses TRBV4-2 with TRBJ2-7; 15 nucleotides align to TRBD2. The germline gives CDR1 LGHNA, CDR2 YNFKEQ. V lost 4 bases to trimming and J lost 5 bases; unmatched junction nucleotides: 6. The CDR3 contains 16 residues. The CDR3 bases are TGTGCCAGCAGCCTCGGACTAGCGGGAGGGCTCCACGAGCAGTACTTC. Translation: CASSLGLAGGLHEQYF.

The rearrangement joins TRBV5-1 to TRBJ1-2; possibly TRBD1 for D (6 bases). This CDR3 has 13 residues. V was cut by 0 bases and J by 7 bases, with 10 bases left in between. The germline V gene has CDR1 SGHRS and CDR2 YFSETQ. The DNA of the CDR3 is TGCGCCAGCAGCTTGGCGGGGGCGCGTGGCTACACCTTC. This encodes CASSLAGARGYTF. The variable domain in full, with the rest retrieved from reference TRBV5-1 and TRBJ1-2, is KAGVTQTPRYLIKTRGQQVTLSCSPISGHRSVSWYQQTPGQGLQFLFEYFSETQRNKGNFPGRFSGRQFSNSRSEMNVSTLELGDSALYLCASSLAGARGYTFGSGTRLTVV.

The rearrangement joins TRBV2 to TRBJ1-4; 8 bases map to TRBD1. The CDR3 has 15 amino acids. The ends lost 7 bases at V and 6 bases at J; junction bases unmatched: 10. The germline V gene has CDR1 SNHLY and CDR2 FYNNEI. The chain's CDR3 is CASTLHGTGDEKLFF. The CDR3, as DNA: TGTGCCAGCACCCTCCACGGGACAGGTGATGAAAAACTGTTTTTT.

In regard to this clone: Additional DNA sequences in this sample encode the identical CDR3. The chain carries TRBV5-1 and TRBJ1-1; D remains unclear. The CDR3 consists of 13 residues. V was pared by 1 base and J by 3 bases, with 7 bases between. Germline V gene lookup returns CDR1 SGHRS and CDR2 YFSETQ. The CDR3 sequence is CASSLRWDTEAFF. CDR3 DNA sequence: TGCGCCAGCAGCTTGAGGTGGGACACTGAAGCTTTCTTT.

The gene calls are TRBV18 and TRBJ1-1, with D uncertain. CDR3 length equals 15 residues. Trimming pared 3 bases from V and 1 base from J, leaving 12 bases between. The germline CDR1 and CDR2 sequences are KGHSH and LQKENI. This CDR3 is CASSPEQHANTEAFF. CDR3 nucleotide sequence: TGTGCCAGCTCACCGGAGCAACACGCGAACACTGAAGCTTTCTTT.

This sequence joins TRBV11-2 and TRBJ2-6; D perhaps matches TRBD2 (6 bases). CDR1 and CDR2 from the germline V gene are SGHAT and FQNNGV. V lost 4 bases and J lost 2, with 15 bases in between. This CDR3 region has 17 residues. Written as DNA, the CDR3 is TGTGCCAGCAGCTCGACTCGCCGGGGGACTGGGGCCAACGTCCTGACTTTC. Its protein is CASSSTRRGTGANVLTF.

The chain couples TRBV11-1 to TRBJ2-7; no firm D call. V lost 3 bases, J lost 1 base, and 7 bases lay in between. The CDR3 spans 13 residues. CDR1 and CDR2 from the germline V gene are SGHAT and FQDESV (reference sequence). The DNA of the CDR3 is TGTGCCAGCAGCTTGCCCACTTCCTACGAGCAGTACTTC. Protein sequence: CASSLPTSYEQYF.

This chain uses TRBV4-2 with TRBJ1-4; perhaps TRBD1 as D (5 bases). From germline, CDR1 is LGHNA and CDR2 YNFKEQ. Trimming stripped 0 bases from V and 3 bases from J, with 17 bases between. The CDR3 loop spans 18 amino acids. This chain's CDR3 is CASSQEGTGVGANEKLFF. CDR3 DNA sequence: TGTGCCAGCAGCCAAGAAGGGACGGGGGTAGGGGCTAATGAAAAACTGTTTTTT.

This rearrangement joins TRBV18 to TRBJ2-7; 10 nucleotides agree with TRBD1. This CDR3 comprises 14 residues. The germline gives CDR1 KGHSH, CDR2 LQKENI. After removal of 6 bases from V and 2 bases from J, the junction contained 4 bases not matched to a gene. The CDR3 loop is CASSGGTGAYEQYF. For the CDR3, the DNA is TGTGCCAGCTCCGGGGGGACAGGGGCCTACGAGCAGTACTTC.

This clone was detected only once. The chain carries TRBV2 and TRBJ2-1; D call uncertain. CDR1 and CDR2 (germline): SNHLY, FYNNEI. V was pared by 6 bases and J by 7 bases, with 10 bases between. The CDR3 is 12 residues long. The CDR3 reads CASSSPRNEQFF. The DNA for the CDR3 is TGTGCCAGCAGCAGTCCTAGAAATGAGCAGTTCTTC.

This chain joins TRBV2 and TRBJ2-5, with a possible D match to TRBD1 (5 bases). The CDR3 is 14 residues long. CDR1 is SNHLY, CDR2 FYNNEI, per germline. The V end lost 6 bases, the J end lost 4 bases, and 15 bases lay between the germline ends. The CDR3 loop is CASRDTGQGETQYF. CDR3 nucleotides: TGTGCCAGCAGAGACACGGGTCAGGGAGAGACCCAGTACTTC. Looking up the rest from reference TRBV2 and TRBJ2-5 gives the full variable domain: EPEVTQTPSHQVTQMGQEVILRCVPISNHLYFYWYRQILGQKVEFLVSFYNNEISEKSEIFDDQFSVERPDGSNFTLKIRSTKLEDSAMYFCASRDTGQGETQYFGPGTRLLVL.